This TCR beta chain was retrieved from a study of T cell repertoires in cytomegalovirus infection. Study as a whole: Signatures in public TCR beta sequences pointed to both CMV infection and matching HLA type.

MiXCR, run by TCRdb on the reads, gives a single entry per CDR3 protein. Of fewer than 250,000 distinct CDR3 sequences in the sample, 12% were seen once. V was pared by 2 bases and J by 4 bases, with 11 bases between. The CDR3 runs 15 residues. The germline V gene has CDR1 SGHTA and CDR2 FQGTGA. Study-wide findings and caveats: Dominant in the ex vivo response were TCR beta clonotypes restricted by HLA-C and specific for CMV. Carriage of CMV together with the relevant HLA was identifiable through cumulative public TCR beta family frequency.

In this sample, this clonotype turned up many times. Its cognate antigen is unknown. The sequencing input was PBMCs. V gene TRBV7-3 combines with J gene TRBJ2-2; D is possibly TRBD1 (6 bases). The TCR comes from a human donor in good health (CMV status not recorded). Some clones in this sample may be carry-over from other donors' samples. The CDR3 coding sequence is TGTGCCAGCAGCTTACAGGGGACAACCACCGGGGAGCTGTTTTTT. Its translation is CASSLQGTTTGELFF.